The clone carrying this TCR beta chain was observed a few times. The target antigen is unknown. Researchers ran the PCR with 60 Vbeta and 13 Jbeta primers. Repertoires were generated with immunoSEQ multiplex PCR, while TCRdb's copy carries only in-frame clones and drops some. The sample lists about 120,000 clones; approximately 80% were seen once. This sample is part of a study of cytomegalovirus exposure and HLA in healthy donors. The germline V gene has CDR1 SNHLY and CDR2 FYNNEI. The V end lost 5 bases, the J end lost 5 bases, and 15 bases lay between the germline ends. This CDR3 is 14 amino acids long. Overall study results and limits: As confirmed in vitro, a few CMV-associated chains were specific for CMV antigens. Some TCR beta chains (over 150 of them) were listed as cytomegalovirus-associated.

The sequence was collected from a female donor in good health and CMV-seropositive. J is TRBJ1-2 and V is TRBV2, with D tentatively TRBD1 (5 bases). Sample: PBMCs. The CDR3 coding sequence is TGTGCCAGCAGTCACAGTTCTGGGGCTTATGGCTACACCTTC. It encodes CASSHSSGAYGYTF.